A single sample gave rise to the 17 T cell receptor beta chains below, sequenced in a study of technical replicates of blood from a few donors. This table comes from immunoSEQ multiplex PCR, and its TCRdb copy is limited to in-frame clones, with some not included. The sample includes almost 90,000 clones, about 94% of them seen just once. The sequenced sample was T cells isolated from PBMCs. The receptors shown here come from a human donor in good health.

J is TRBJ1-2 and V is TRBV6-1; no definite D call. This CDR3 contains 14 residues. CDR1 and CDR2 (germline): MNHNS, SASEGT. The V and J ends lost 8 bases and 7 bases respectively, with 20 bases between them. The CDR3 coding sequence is TGTGCCAGCTCCTGGGCGACCGGGAAAAGTGGCTACACCTTC. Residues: CASSWATGKSGYTF.

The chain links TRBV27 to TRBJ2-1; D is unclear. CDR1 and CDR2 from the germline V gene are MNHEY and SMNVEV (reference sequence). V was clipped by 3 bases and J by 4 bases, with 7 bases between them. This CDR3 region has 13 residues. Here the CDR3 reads CASSFPGYNEQFF. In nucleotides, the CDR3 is TGTGCCAGCAGTTTCCCCGGGTACAATGAGCAGTTCTTC.

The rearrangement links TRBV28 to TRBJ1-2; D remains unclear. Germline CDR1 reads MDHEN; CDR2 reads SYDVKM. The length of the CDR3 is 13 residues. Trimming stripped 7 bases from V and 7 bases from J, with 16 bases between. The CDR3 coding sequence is TGTGCCAGCAAACGGGGAGGGAATAGTGGCTACACCTTC. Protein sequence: CASKRGGNSGYTF.

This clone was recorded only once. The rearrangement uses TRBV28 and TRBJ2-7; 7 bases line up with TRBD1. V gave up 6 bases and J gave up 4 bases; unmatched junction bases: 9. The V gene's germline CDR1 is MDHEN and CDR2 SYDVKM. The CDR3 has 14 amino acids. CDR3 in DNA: TGTGCCAGCAGCCCGGGACAGTCGATATACGAGCAGTACTTC. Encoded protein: CASSPGQSIYEQYF.

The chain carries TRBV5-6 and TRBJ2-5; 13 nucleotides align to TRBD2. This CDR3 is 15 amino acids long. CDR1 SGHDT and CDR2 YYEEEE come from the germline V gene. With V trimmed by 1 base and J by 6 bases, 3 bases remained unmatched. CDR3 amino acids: CASSLWTSGSQTQYF. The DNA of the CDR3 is TGTGCCAGCAGCTTGTGGACTAGCGGGAGCCAGACCCAGTACTTC.

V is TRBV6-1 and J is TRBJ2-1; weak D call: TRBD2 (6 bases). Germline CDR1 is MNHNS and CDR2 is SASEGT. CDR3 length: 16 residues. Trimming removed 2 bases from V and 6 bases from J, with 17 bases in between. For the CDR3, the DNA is TGTGCCAGCAGTGAATTACAGGTCGGGGGAACCAATGAGCAGTTCTTC. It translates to CASSELQVGGTNEQFF.

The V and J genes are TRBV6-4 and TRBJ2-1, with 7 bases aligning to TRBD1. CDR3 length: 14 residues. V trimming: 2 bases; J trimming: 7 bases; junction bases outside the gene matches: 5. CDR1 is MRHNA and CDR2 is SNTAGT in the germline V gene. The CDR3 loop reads CASSDTTTGNEQFF. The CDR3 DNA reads TGTGCCAGCAGTGACACCACGACAGGGAATGAGCAGTTCTTC.

The CDR3 DNA is TGCGCCAGCCATGGAGTACAAGAGACCCAGTACTTC. This encodes CASHGVQETQYF. The chain uses TRBV5-1 and TRBJ2-5; no definite D call. The CDR3 contains 12 residues. CDR1 SGHRS and CDR2 YFSETQ come from the germline V gene. V was trimmed by 7 bases and J by 2 bases, leaving 9 bases between them.

In DNA form, the CDR3 reads TGTGCCAGCAGTTACTCGAAGCTTAGTCCGAACACTGAAGCTTTCTTT. It codes for CASSYSKLSPNTEAFF. The chain recombines TRBV6-6 with TRBJ1-1, with D uncertain. Looked up from germline, CDR1 is MNHNY and CDR2 is SVGAGI (reference sequence). The CDR3 length is 16 residues. V was pared by 0 bases and J by 1 base, with 12 bases between.

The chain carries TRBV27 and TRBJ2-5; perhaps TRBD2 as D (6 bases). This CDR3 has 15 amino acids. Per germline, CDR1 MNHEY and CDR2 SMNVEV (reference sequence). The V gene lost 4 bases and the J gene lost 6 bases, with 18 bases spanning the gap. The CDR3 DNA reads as TGTGCCAGCAGTTCAACTCCGGGGGACGTGAAGACCCAGTACTTC. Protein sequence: CASSSTPGDVKTQYF.

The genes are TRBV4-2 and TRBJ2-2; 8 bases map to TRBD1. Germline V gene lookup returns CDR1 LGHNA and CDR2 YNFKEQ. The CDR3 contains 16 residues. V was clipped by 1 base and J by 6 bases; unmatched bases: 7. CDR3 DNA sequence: TGTGCCAGCAGCCAAGCACCGGGACAGGAATCCGGGGAGCTGTTTTTT. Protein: CASSQAPGQESGELFF.

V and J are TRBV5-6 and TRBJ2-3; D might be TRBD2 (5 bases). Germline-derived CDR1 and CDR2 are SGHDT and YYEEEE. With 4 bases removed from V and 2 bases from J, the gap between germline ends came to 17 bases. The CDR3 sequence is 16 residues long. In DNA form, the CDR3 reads TGTGCCAGCAGCCCGATTTGGGGAGACACCACAGATACGCAGTATTTT. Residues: CASSPIWGDTTDTQYF.

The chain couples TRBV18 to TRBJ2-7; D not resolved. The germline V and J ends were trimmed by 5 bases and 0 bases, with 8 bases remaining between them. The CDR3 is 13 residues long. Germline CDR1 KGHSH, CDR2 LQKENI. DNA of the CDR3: TGTGCCAGCTCAGTACAGAGCTCCTACGAGCAGTACTTC. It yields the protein CASSVQSSYEQYF.

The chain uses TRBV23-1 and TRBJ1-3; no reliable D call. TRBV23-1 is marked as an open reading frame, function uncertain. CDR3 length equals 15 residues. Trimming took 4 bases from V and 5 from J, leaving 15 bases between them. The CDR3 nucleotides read TGCGCCAGCAGTCCCGTACTAAGGCTGAGAAACACCATATATTTT. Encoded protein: CASSPVLRLRNTIYF.

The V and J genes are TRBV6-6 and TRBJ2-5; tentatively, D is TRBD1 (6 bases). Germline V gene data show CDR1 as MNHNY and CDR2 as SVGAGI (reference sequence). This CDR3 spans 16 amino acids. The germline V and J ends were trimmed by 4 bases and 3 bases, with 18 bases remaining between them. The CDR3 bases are TGTGCCAGCAGTTCCGCCCTTAGAGACAGGAAAGAGACCCAGTACTTC. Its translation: CASSSALRDRKETQYF.

The CDR3 sequence: CASSLKLRTGGTDTQYF. DNA of the CDR3: TGCGCCAGCAGCTTGAAACTTCGGACAGGGGGCACAGATACGCAGTATTTT. The V call is TRBV5-1, the J call TRBJ2-3; 9 positions match TRBD1. The germline V gene encodes CDR1 SGHRS and CDR2 YFSETQ. After removal of 1 base from V and 1 base from J, the junction contained 7 bases not matched to a gene. The CDR3 covers 17 residues.

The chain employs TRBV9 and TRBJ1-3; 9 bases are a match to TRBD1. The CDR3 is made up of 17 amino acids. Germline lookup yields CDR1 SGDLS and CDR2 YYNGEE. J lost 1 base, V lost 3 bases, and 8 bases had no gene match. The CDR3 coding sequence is TGTGCCAGCAGCGCAGGACAGGGGCCTCGTTCTGGAAACACCATATATTTT. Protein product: CASSAGQGPRSGNTIYF.